Listed here are 6 T cell receptor beta chains from one sample, sequenced in a study of blood T cell repertoires in COVID-19. Some clones are missing from TCRdb's copy, which holds only in-frame ones; the method was immunoSEQ multiplex PCR. The sample has a few hundred thousand clones, around 82% seen once. Sequenced material: peripheral blood. The receptors come from an older person with COVID-19, enrolled during active disease.

This clone came up once. This chain uses TRBV7-9 with TRBJ1-2, with D unclear. This CDR3 contains 18 residues. The germline V and J ends were trimmed by 5 bases and 1 base, with 23 bases remaining between them. Germline-derived CDR1 and CDR2 are SEHNR and FQNEAQ (reference sequence). The DNA for the CDR3 is TGTGCCAGCAGCCCCCCCCGCGGGAGCCTTACACATAACTATGGCTACACCTTC. Its protein product is CASSPPRGSLTHNYGYTF.

The chain carries TRBV15 and TRBJ2-7; D might be TRBD1 (6 bases). Germline V lookup: CDR1 LNHNV, CDR2 YYDKDF (reference sequence). This CDR3 has 14 residues. The V end lost 5 bases, the J end lost 2 bases, and 13 bases lay between the germline ends. Written as DNA, the CDR3 is TGTGCCACCAGCGCCCTCAGGGGCACCTACGAGCAGTACTTC. Translation: CATSALRGTYEQYF.

The CDR3 coding sequence is TGTGCCAGCAGCTTAGTTGGCAGAAACTATGGCTACACCTTC. Its translation: CASSLVGRNYGYTF. This rearrangement joins TRBV7-9 to TRBJ1-2; D is unclear. V was cut by 1 base and J by 2 bases, with 8 bases left in between. The CDR3 is 14 residues long. The germline gives CDR1 SEHNR, CDR2 FQNEAQ (reference sequence).

The chain recombines TRBV30 with TRBJ1-3; 8 nucleotides line up with TRBD1. V shed 2 bases and J 3 bases; nucleotides not matched to a gene: 12. Germline V gene lookup returns CDR1 GTSNPN and CDR2 SVGIG (reference sequence). This CDR3 contains 17 residues. CDR3 sequence reads: CAWSKPRTGFLGNTIYF. DNA of the CDR3: TGTGCCTGGAGTAAACCCCGGACAGGGTTTCTTGGAAACACCATATATTTT. Full variable domain (rest looked up from reference TRBV30 and TRBJ1-3): SQTIHQWPATLVQPVGSPLSLECTVEGTSNPNLYWYRQAAGRGLQLLFYSVGIGQISSEVPQNLSASRPQDRQFILSSKKLLLSDSGFYLCAWSKPRTGFLGNTIYFGEGSWLTVV.

V and J are TRBV4-1 and TRBJ2-7, with 8 nucleotides matching TRBD2. Trimming took 1 base from V and 3 from J; bases not matched to a gene: 5. Per the germline V gene, CDR1 is MGHRA and CDR2 is YSYEKL. This CDR3 has 15 amino acids. This chain's CDR3 is CASSQVLGGVYEQYF. The CDR3 DNA reads as TGCGCCAGCAGCCAAGTCCTCGGGGGGGTCTACGAGCAGTACTTC.

The CDR3 spells CASRSTRTYNQPQHF. The CDR3 nucleotides are TGTGCCAGCAGGTCCACTAGGACGTACAATCAGCCCCAGCATTTT. The gene calls are TRBV6-5 and TRBJ1-5; D unclear. The CDR3 spans 15 residues. CDR1 is MNHEY and CDR2 is SVGAGI in the germline V gene. Trimming took 6 bases from V and 3 from J, leaving 15 bases between them.